This T cell receptor beta chain originates from a study of T-cell reconstitution after alpha-beta-depleted transplantation in children. Unique molecular identifiers were incorporated when the TCRbeta library was constructed. MiXCR, run by TCRdb on the PCR reads, gives a single entry per CDR3 protein. The sample shows around 340,000 distinct CDR3 sequences, 13% of them seen only once. CDR3 size: 14 residues. Germline V CDR1 and CDR2: SGHRS, YFSETQ. Trimming shortened V by 2 bases and J by 1 base, and 9 bases separated the two germline ends. V gene TRBV5-1 combines with J gene TRBJ1-1; D is perhaps TRBD1 (6 bases). The source was PBMCs, collected from the stem cell graft. This sequence was found in a human donor who donated a stem cell graft to a child with Fanconi anemia. In DNA form, the CDR3 reads TGCGCCAGCAGCTTTCGGACAGAGAACACTGAAGCTTTCTTT. It specifies CASSFRTENTEAFF.